These T cell receptor beta chains were read from a single sample in a study of a mutant IDH1 vaccine in newly diagnosed glioma. These receptors' antigens are unknown. Clones were read by immunoSEQ multiplex PCR, and TCRdb kept only the in-frame ones, dropping some. The sample yields about 68,000 clones, 84% seen once. Sequencing was performed on PBMCs, taken from a glioma patient whose treatment included an IDH1 peptide vaccine. These receptors were collected from a man aged 18-30 years with glioma. CDR3s include the opening cysteine and the closing phenylalanine or tryptophan. A D gene is named only where the DNA matches it firmly. Expanded clones are given a class, and other clones once, few, many or no size at all.

size: NA
J: TRBJ2-7
V: TRBV19
D: TRBD1
DNA: TGTGCCAGTAGTTGGGGACAGGGCACCTACGAGCAGTACTTC
CDR3: CASSWGQGTYEQYF

size: NA
J: TRBJ1-1
V: TRBV10-3
D: NA
DNA: TGTGCCACTGCGGCGAACACTGAAGCTTTCTTT
CDR3: CATAANTEAFF

size: NA
J: TRBJ2-7
V: TRBV10-3
D: TRBD1
DNA: TGTGCCATCAAACTCACAGGGGGCGAGCAGTACTTC
CDR3: CAIKLTGGEQYF

size: NA
J: TRBJ2-2
V: TRBV27
D: NA
DNA: TGTGCCAGCAGTTTGCTCCTAGGGAACACCGGGGAGCTGTTTTTT
CDR3: CASSLLLGNTGELFF

size: NA
J: TRBJ1-2
V: TRBV7-2
D: TRBD1
DNA: TGTGCCAGCAGCTTGGACAGGGAGTATGGCTACACCTTC
CDR3: CASSLDREYGYTF

size: medium-sized
J: TRBJ1-5
V: TRBV6-5
D: NA
DNA: TGTGCCAGCAGTTACTCCCCTGACAGCCGCAATCAGCCCCAGCATTTT
CDR3: CASSYSPDSRNQPQHF

size: NA
J: TRBJ2-7
V: TRBV5-1
D: NA
DNA: TGCGCCAGCAGCTCGGGGGCCAATGGCGAGCAGTACTTC
CDR3: CASSSGANGEQYF

size: NA
J: TRBJ2-7
V: TRBV25-1
D: TRBD1
DNA: TGTGCCAGCAGGGGACAGGGATTGTACGAGCAGTACTTC
CDR3: CASRGQGLYEQYF

size: once
J: TRBJ2-2
V: TRBV19
D: TRBD2
DNA: TGTGCCAGTACCGCCGGGGGGAGGGCTAACACCGGGGAGCTGTTTTTT
CDR3: CASTAGGRANTGELFF

size: NA
J: TRBJ2-7
V: TRBV27
D: TRBD1
DNA: TGTGCCAGCAGCCGCAGGGGGCTTTACGAGCAGTACTTC
CDR3: CASSRRGLYEQYF

size: NA
J: TRBJ1-1
V: TRBV5-1
D: NA
DNA: TGCGCCAGCAGCTTAGCAGGGGTAGGGACCACTGAAGCTTTCTTT
CDR3: CASSLAGVGTTEAFF

size: NA
J: TRBJ2-5
V: TRBV6-5
D: TRBD2
DNA: TGTGCCAGCAGTTGGAGCGGGGCCCTATGGCGGGAGACCCAGTACTTC
CDR3: CASSWSGALWRETQYF

size: few
J: TRBJ1-2
V: TRBV19
D: NA
DNA: TGTGCCAGTAATGTCGCCACCATGGGGGCCTATGGCTACACCTTC
CDR3: CASNVATMGAYGYTF

size: once
J: TRBJ1-4
V: TRBV7-8
D: TRBD1
DNA: TGTGCCAGCAGCTTAACAGGGGGCCTCATTAATGAAAAACTGTTTTTT
CDR3: CASSLTGGLINEKLFF

size: once
J: TRBJ1-1
V: TRBV6-5
D: NA
DNA: TGTGCCAGCAGTCAGGGTTGGAAGAACACTGAAGCTTTCTTT
CDR3: CASSQGWKNTEAFF

size: NA
J: TRBJ1-2
V: TRBV7-2
D: TRBD1
DNA: TGTGCCAGCAGCTTTCGACAGGGGGGAAGTGGCTACACCTTC
CDR3: CASSFRQGGSGYTF

size: NA
J: TRBJ2-7
V: TRBV4-1
D: TRBD2
DNA: TGCGCCAGCAGCCAAGATAGCGGGGACGGATATTACGAGCAGTACTTC
CDR3: CASSQDSGDGYYEQYF

size: NA
J: TRBJ1-3
V: TRBV5-4
D: TRBD1
DNA: TGTGCCAGCAGCTCCCTCGGGACAGGGGGAAACACCATATATTTT
CDR3: CASSSLGTGGNTIYF

size: NA
J: TRBJ2-2
V: TRBV27
D: TRBD1
DNA: TGTGCCAGCAGTTTTTGGGACAGAAACACCGGGGAGCTGTTTTTT
CDR3: CASSFWDRNTGELFF

size: NA
J: TRBJ1-3
V: TRBV9
D: NA
DNA: TGTGCCAGCAGCGAAAGCGGCTACTCTGGAAACACCATATATTTT
CDR3: CASSESGYSGNTIYF

size: NA
J: TRBJ1-1
V: TRBV25-1
D: TRBD1
DNA: TGTGCCAGCGGCTGGGATTCCCGGACAGGCAAGAACACTGAAGCTTTCTTT
CDR3: CASGWDSRTGKNTEAFF

size: once
J: TRBJ2-3
V: TRBV14
D: NA
DNA: TGTGCCAGCAGGTTACAGGGTTCAGATACGCAGTATTTT
CDR3: CASRLQGSDTQYF

size: NA
J: TRBJ2-7
V: TRBV6-5
D: TRBD1
DNA: TGTGCCAGCAGACGTCGGACAGGGAGCTACGAGCAGTACTTC
CDR3: CASRRRTGSYEQYF

size: NA
J: TRBJ1-1
V: TRBV11-2
D: NA
DNA: TGTGCCAGCAGCCTAACGAGAGAAAACACTGAAGCTTTCTTT
CDR3: CASSLTRENTEAFF

size: once
J: TRBJ1-5
V: TRBV6-5
D: TRBD1
DNA: TGTGCCAGCAGTTACAAAGGGGGCGGCAATCAGCCCCAGCATTTT
CDR3: CASSYKGGGNQPQHF

size: NA
J: TRBJ1-2
V: TRBV15
D: TRBD1
DNA: TGTGCCACCAGCAGAGGTGAACAGGGGTCCGCTGGCTACACCTTC
CDR3: CATSRGEQGSAGYTF

size: NA
J: TRBJ1-2
V: TRBV5-1
D: TRBD1
DNA: TGCGCCAGCAAAAAGGGGGCGCAAAGGGTTCGCTACACCTTC
CDR3: CASKKGAQRVRYTF

size: NA
J: TRBJ2-7
V: TRBV27
D: NA
DNA: TGTGCCAGCAAACGGCTATCGGGTAGCTCCTACGAGCAGTACTTC
CDR3: CASKRLSGSSYEQYF

size: NA
J: TRBJ1-2
V: TRBV10-2
D: TRBD1
DNA: TGCGCCAGCGACTCACAGGGGAGAGAAGGCTACACCTTC
CDR3: CASDSQGREGYTF

size: few
J: TRBJ1-5
V: TRBV7-9
D: TRBD1
DNA: TGTGCCAGCAGCTTTTCCGGCAGGGGGAATCAGCCCCAGCATTTT
CDR3: CASSFSGRGNQPQHF

size: few
J: TRBJ1-1
V: TRBV9
D: NA
DNA: TGTGCCAGCAGCGTAGAGTTAAACACTGAAGCTTTCTTT
CDR3: CASSVELNTEAFF

size: once
J: TRBJ2-7
V: TRBV19
D: TRBD2
DNA: TGTGCCAGTAGTCCCTCCCCCAATCCGGGGGGATACTACGAGCAGTACTTC
CDR3: CASSPSPNPGGYYEQYF

size: NA
J: TRBJ1-1
V: TRBV5-8
D: NA
DNA: TGTGCCAGCAGCTTGTTCCGGCGTGGGTCTGAAGCTTTCTTT
CDR3: CASSLFRRGSEAFF

size: NA
J: TRBJ1-1
V: TRBV9
D: NA
DNA: TGTGCCAGCAGCGTAGGCAATGAGGGGATCGGTGAAGCTTTCTTT
CDR3: CASSVGNEGIGEAFF

size: NA
J: TRBJ2-1
V: TRBV19
D: NA
DNA: TGTGCCAGTAGTATAGGCGGCTATCCCTCTACCCATTCCTACAATGAGCAGTTCTTC
CDR3: CASSIGGYPSTHSYNEQFF

size: NA
J: TRBJ2-7
V: TRBV6-1
D: NA
DNA: TGTGCCAGCAGGGGGGCCTCCTACGAGCAGTACTTC
CDR3: CASRGASYEQYF

size: NA
J: TRBJ1-2
V: TRBV6-5
D: NA
DNA: TGTGCCAGCAGTCGGACAGCGAACTATGGCTACACCTTC
CDR3: CASSRTANYGYTF

size: NA
J: TRBJ1-4
V: TRBV18
D: TRBD1
DNA: TGTGCCAGCTCACACCCGGGACAGGTCGGAGAAAAACTGTTTTTT
CDR3: CASSHPGQVGEKLFF

size: few
J: TRBJ1-2
V: TRBV6-1
D: NA
DNA: TGTGCCAGCAGTGCCTTTGGCTACACCTTC
CDR3: CASSAFGYTF

size: few
J: TRBJ1-3
V: TRBV29-1
D: TRBD1
DNA: TGCAGCGTTGCAGGGGGGCTCTCTGGAAACACCATATATTTT
CDR3: CSVAGGLSGNTIYF

size: NA
J: TRBJ2-7
V: TRBV7-9
D: TRBD2
DNA: TGTGCCAGCAGCTTCTCGACTAGCGGATTATACGAGCAGTACTTC
CDR3: CASSFSTSGLYEQYF

size: NA
J: TRBJ1-1
V: TRBV28
D: NA
DNA: TGTGCCAGCACTGGCCCGGGACCTGAAGCTTTCTTT
CDR3: CASTGPGPEAFF

size: once
J: TRBJ1-2
V: TRBV7-9
D: NA
DNA: TGTGCCAGCAGCTTTTTTGACAGCGAATATGGCTACACCTTC
CDR3: CASSFFDSEYGYTF

size: NA
J: TRBJ2-5
V: TRBV7-2
D: NA
DNA: TGTGCCAGCAGCCCCCAGGGTATCCTGACAGAGACCCAGTACTTC
CDR3: CASSPQGILTETQYF